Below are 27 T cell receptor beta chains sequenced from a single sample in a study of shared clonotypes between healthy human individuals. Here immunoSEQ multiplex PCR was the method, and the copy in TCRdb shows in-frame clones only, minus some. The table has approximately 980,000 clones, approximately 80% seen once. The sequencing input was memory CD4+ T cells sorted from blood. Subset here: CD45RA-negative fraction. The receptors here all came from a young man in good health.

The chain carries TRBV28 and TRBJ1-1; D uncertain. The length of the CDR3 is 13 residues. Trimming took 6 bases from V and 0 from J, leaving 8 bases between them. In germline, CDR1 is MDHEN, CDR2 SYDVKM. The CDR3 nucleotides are TGTGCCAGCAGAGGAGACCTGAACACTGAAGCTTTCTTT. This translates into CASRGDLNTEAFF.

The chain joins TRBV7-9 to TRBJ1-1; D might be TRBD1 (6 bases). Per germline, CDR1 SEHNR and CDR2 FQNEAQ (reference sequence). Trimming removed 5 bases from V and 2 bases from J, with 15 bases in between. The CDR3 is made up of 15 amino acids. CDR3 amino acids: CASSGRGGRNTEAFF. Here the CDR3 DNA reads TGTGCCAGCAGCGGAAGGGGGGGAAGAAACACTGAAGCTTTCTTT.

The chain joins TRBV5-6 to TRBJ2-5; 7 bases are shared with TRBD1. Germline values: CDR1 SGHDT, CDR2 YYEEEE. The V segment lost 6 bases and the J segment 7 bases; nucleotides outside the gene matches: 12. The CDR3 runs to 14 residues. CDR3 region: CASTPGGQAGTQYF. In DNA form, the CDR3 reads TGTGCCAGCACCCCAGGAGGACAGGCGGGGACCCAGTACTTC.

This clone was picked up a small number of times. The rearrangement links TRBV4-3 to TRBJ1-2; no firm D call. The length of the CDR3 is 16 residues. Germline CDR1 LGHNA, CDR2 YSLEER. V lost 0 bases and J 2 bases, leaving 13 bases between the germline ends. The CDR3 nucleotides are TGCGCCAGCAGCCAAGAGGCTTCAGGAGGGAACTATGGCTACACCTTC. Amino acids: CASSQEASGGNYGYTF.

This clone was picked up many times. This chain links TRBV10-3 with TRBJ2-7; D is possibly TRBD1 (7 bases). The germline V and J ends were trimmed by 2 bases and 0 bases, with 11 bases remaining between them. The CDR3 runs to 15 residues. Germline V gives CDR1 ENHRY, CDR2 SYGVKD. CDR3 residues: CAISEAGQSSYEQYF. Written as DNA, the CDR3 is TGTGCCATCAGTGAGGCGGGACAGAGCTCCTACGAGCAGTACTTC.

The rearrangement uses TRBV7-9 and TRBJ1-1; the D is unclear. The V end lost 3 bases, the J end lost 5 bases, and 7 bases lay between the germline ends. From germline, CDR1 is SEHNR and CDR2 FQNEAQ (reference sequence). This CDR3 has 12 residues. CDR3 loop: CASSFGATEAFF. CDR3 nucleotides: TGTGCCAGCAGCTTTGGTGCGACTGAAGCTTTCTTT.

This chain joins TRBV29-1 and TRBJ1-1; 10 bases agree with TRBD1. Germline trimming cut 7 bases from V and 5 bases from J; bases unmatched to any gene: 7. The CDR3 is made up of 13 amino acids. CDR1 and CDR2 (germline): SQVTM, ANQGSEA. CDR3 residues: CSAKTGGETEAFF. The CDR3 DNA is TGCAGCGCTAAGACAGGGGGCGAGACTGAAGCTTTCTTT.

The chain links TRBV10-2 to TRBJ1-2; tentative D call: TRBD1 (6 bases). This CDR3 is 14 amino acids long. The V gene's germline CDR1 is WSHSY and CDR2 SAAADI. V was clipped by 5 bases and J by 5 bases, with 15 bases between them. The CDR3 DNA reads TGCGCCAGCAGTCGATCAGGGGAGGGTTATGGCTACACCTTC. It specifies CASSRSGEGYGYTF.

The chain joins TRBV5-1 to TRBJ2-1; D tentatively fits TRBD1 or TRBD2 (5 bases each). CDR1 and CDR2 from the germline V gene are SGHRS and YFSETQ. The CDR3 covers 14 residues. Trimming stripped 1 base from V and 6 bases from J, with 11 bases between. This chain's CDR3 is CASSLQARGNEQFF. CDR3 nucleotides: TGCGCCAGCAGCTTGCAAGCGAGGGGCAATGAGCAGTTCTTC.

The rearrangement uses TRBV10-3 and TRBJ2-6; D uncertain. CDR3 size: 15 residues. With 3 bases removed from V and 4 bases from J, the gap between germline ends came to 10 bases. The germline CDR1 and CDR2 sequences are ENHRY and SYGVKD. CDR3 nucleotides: TGTGCCATCAGTGACGACCTGGGGGGGGCCAACGTCCTGACTTTC. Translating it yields CAISDDLGGANVLTF.

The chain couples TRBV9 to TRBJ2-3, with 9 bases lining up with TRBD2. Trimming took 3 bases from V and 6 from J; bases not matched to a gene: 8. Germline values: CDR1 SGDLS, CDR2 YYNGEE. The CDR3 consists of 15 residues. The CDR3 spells CASSEASGVRDTQYF. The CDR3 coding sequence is TGTGCCAGCAGCGAGGCTAGCGGGGTACGGGATACGCAGTATTTT.

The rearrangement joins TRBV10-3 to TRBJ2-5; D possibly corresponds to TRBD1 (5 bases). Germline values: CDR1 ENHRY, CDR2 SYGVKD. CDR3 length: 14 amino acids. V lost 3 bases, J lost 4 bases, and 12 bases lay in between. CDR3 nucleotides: TGTGCCATCAGTGATACGACAGCCTTAGAGACCCAGTACTTC. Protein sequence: CAISDTTALETQYF.

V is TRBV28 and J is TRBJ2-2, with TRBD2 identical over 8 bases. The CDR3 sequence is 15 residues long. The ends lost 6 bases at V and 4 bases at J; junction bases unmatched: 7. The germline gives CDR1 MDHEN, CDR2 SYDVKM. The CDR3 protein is CASSPGGAGTGELFF. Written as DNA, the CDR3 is TGTGCCAGCAGCCCCGGGGGGGCGGGCACCGGGGAGCTGTTTTTT. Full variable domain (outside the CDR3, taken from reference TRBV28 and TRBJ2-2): DVKVTQSSRYLVKRTGEKVFLECVQDMDHENMFWYRQDPGLGLRLIYFSYDVKMKEKGDIPEGYSVSREKKERFSLILESASTNQTSMYLCASSPGGAGTGELFFGEGSRLTVL.

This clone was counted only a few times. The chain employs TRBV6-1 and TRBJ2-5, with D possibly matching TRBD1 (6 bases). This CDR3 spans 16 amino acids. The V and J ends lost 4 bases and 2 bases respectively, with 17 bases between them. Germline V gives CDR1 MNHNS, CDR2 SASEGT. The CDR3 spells CASSAYLTGIQETQYF. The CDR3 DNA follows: TGTGCCAGCAGTGCGTACCTTACAGGGATTCAAGAGACCCAGTACTTC.

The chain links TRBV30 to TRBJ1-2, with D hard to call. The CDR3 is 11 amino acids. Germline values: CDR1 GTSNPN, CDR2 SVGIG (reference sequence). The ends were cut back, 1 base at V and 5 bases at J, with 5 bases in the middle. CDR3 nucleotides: TGTGCCTGGAGTGATGGGTATGGCTACACCTTC. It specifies CAWSDGYGYTF.

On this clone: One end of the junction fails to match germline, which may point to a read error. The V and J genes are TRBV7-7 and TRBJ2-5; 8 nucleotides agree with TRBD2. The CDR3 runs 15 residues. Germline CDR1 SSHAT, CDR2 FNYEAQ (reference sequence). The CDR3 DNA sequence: TGTGCTAGCAGCTTATTCGCGGGGGGCCAAGAGACCCAGTACTTC. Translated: CASSLFAGGQETQYF.

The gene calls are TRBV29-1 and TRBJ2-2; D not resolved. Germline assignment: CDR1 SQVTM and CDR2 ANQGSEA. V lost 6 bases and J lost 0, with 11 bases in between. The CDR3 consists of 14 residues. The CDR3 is CSVALDSNTGELFF. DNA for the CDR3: TGCAGCGTCGCCCTAGATTCGAACACCGGGGAGCTGTTTTTT.

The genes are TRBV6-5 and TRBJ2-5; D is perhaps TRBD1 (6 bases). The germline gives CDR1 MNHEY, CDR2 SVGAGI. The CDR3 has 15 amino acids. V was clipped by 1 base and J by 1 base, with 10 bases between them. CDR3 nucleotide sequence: TGTGCCAGCAGTTACTTGGGACAACTCCAAGAGACCCAGTACTTC. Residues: CASSYLGQLQETQYF.

The CDR3 DNA follows: TGTGCCAGCAGTGATCAGGGATTGTCACCCCTCCACTTT. As protein: CASSDQGLSPLHF. The V gene is TRBV25-1, the J gene TRBJ1-6, with D possibly matching TRBD1 (5 bases). V was shortened by 3 bases and J by 10 bases, with 10 bases between the two germline ends. CDR3 length equals 13 residues. The germline V gene encodes CDR1 MGHDK and CDR2 SYGVNS.

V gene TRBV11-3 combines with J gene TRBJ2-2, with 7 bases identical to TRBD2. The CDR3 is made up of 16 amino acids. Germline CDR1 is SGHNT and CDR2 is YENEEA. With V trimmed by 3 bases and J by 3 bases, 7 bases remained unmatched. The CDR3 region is CASSLGGGPYTGELFF. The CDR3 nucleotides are TGTGCCAGCAGCTTGGGGGGAGGGCCCTACACCGGGGAGCTGTTTTTT.

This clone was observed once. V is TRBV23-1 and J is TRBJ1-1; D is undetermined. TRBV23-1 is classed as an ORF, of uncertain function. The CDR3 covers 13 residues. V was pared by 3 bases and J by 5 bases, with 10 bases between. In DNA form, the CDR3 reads TGCGCCAGCAGTCACAGGTCGGTGACTGAAGCTTTCTTT. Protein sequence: CASSHRSVTEAFF.

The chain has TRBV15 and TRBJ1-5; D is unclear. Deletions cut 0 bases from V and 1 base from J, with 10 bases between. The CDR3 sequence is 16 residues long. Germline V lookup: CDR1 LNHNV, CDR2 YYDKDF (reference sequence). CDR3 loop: CATSRESGISNQPQHF. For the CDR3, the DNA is TGTGCCACCAGCAGAGAATCCGGGATCAGCAATCAGCCCCAGCATTTT.

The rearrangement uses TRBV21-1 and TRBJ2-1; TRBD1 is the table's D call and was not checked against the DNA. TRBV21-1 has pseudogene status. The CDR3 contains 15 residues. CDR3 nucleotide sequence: TGTGCCAGCAGCAGTACAGTTTTGGGCTACAATGAGCAGTTCTTC. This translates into CASSSTVLGYNEQFF.

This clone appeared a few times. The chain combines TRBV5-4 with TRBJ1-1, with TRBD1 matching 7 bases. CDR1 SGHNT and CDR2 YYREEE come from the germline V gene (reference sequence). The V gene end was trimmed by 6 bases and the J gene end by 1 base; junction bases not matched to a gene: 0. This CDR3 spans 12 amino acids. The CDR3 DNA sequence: TGTGCCAGCACAGGGGGGAACACTGAAGCTTTCTTT. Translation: CASTGGNTEAFF.

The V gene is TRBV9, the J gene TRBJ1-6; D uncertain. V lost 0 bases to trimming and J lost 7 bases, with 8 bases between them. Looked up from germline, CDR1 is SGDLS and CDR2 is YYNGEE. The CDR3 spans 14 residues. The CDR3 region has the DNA TGTGCCAGCAGCGTAGCTTCGGCGAATTCACCCCTCCACTTT. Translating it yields CASSVASANSPLHF.

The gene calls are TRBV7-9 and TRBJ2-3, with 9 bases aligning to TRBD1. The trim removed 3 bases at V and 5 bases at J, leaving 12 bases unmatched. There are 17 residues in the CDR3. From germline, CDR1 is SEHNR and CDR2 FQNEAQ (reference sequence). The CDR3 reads CASSLGSKGQGKDTQYF. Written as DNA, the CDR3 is TGTGCCAGCAGCTTGGGCTCAAAGGGACAGGGCAAAGATACGCAGTATTTT.

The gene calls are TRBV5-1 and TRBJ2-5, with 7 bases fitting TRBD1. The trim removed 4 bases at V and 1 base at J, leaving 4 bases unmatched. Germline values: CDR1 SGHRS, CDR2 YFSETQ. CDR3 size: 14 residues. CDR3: CASSRDSSQETQYF. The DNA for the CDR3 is TGCGCCAGCAGCAGGGACAGTAGCCAAGAGACCCAGTACTTC. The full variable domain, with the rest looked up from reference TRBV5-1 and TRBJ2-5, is KAGVTQTPRYLIKTRGQQVTLSCSPISGHRSVSWYQQTPGQGLQFLFEYFSETQRNKGNFPGRFSGRQFSNSRSEMNVSTLELGDSALYLCASSRDSSQETQYFGPGTRLLVL.